These 4 T cell receptor beta chains share one sample of origin, sequenced in a study of cytomegalovirus exposure and HLA in healthy donors. PCR used 60 Vbeta primers and 13 Jbeta primers. Only in-frame clones appear in the TCRdb table, and some are missing; sequencing was by immunoSEQ multiplex PCR. The sample has about 120,000 clones; 81% are singletons. The sequenced sample consisted of PBMCs. These receptors came from a young man in good health and CMV-seronegative.

The chain recombines TRBV5-1 with TRBJ2-1; 14 nucleotides line up with TRBD2. J was trimmed by 4 bases and V by 2 bases; bases with no gene match: 11. This CDR3 contains 19 residues. Germline CDR1 is SGHRS and CDR2 is YFSETQ. The CDR3 loop is CASSLIGLAGGRGYNEQFF. DNA of the CDR3: TGCGCCAGCAGCTTAATTGGACTAGCGGGGGGCAGGGGGTACAATGAGCAGTTCTTC.

J is TRBJ1-1 and V is TRBV9; 9 positions match TRBD1. The trim removed 4 bases at V and 5 bases at J, leaving 9 bases unmatched. Germline V gives CDR1 SGDLS, CDR2 YYNGEE. The CDR3 has 15 residues. CDR3 DNA sequence: TGTGCCAGCAGCCCTCGTGGGACAGGGCGAACTGAAGCTTTCTTT. It translates to CASSPRGTGRTEAFF.

This chain joins TRBV23-1 and TRBJ1-1; D is uncertain. TRBV23-1 belongs to the ORF category, with a function that is uncertain. The germline V and J ends were trimmed by 9 bases and 0 bases, with 11 bases remaining between them. This CDR3 has 13 residues. CDR3 sequence reads: CASFGLMNTEAFF. In nucleotides, the CDR3 is TGCGCCAGTTTCGGACTGATGAACACTGAAGCTTTCTTT.

The J gene is TRBJ2-7, the V gene TRBV7-9; 7 bases fit TRBD1. CDR1 and CDR2 (germline): SEHNR, FQNEAQ (reference sequence). The CDR3 sequence is 15 residues long. J was trimmed by 4 bases and V by 1 base; bases with no gene match: 7. In nucleotides, the CDR3 is TGTGCCAGCAGCTTAGGTGGGACAGCCGATTACGAGCAGTACTTC. It codes for CASSLGGTADYEQYF.